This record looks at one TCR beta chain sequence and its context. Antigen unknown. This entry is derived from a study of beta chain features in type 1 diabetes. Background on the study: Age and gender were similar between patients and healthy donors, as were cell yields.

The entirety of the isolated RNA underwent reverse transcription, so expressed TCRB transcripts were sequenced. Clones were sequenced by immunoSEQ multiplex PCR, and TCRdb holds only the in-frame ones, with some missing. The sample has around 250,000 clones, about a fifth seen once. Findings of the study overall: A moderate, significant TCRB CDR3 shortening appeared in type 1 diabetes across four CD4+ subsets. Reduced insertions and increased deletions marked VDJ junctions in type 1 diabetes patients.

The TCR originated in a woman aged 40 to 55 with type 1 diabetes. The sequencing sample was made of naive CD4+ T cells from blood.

The CDR3 protein is CASTPTGTPSANEKLFF. The CDR3, as DNA: TGTGCCAGCACTCCGACAGGGACTCCTTCCGCGAATGAAAAACTGTTTTTT. This chain links TRBV7-9 with TRBJ1-4; 7 bases fit TRBD1. This CDR3 contains 17 residues. V trimming: 7 bases; J trimming: 5 bases; junction bases outside the gene matches: 16. Germline-derived CDR1 and CDR2 are SEHNR and FQNEAQ (reference sequence).